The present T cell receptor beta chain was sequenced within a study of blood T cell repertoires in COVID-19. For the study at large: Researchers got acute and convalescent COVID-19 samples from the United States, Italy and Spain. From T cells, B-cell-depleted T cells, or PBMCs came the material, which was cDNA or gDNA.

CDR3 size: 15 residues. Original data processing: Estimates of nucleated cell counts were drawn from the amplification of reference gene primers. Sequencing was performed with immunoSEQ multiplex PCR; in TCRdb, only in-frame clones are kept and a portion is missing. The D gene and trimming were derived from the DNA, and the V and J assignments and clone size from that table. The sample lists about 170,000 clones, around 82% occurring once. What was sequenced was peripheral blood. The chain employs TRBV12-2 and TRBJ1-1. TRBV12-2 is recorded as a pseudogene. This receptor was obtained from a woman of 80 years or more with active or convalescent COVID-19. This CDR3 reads CASRLGVRISAEAFF. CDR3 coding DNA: TGTGCAAGTCGCTTAGGTGTAAGAATTTCGGCTGAAGCTTTCTTT.